This section outlines one TCR beta chain sequence together with its context. Its antigen is unidentified. The length of the CDR3 is 17 residues. Germline V gene data show CDR1 as MGHRA and CDR2 as YSYEKL. With 2 bases clipped from V and 6 bases from J, the junction kept 14 bases outside the gene matches. This entry belongs to a study of metastatic and nonmetastatic thyroid tumors. Overall study: A comparison of repertoires was made across blood and tumor or nodule tissue from malignant and benign thyroid patients.

No treatment had been given to any patient before thyroid surgery. Per the authors' pipeline: Construction of a distant-metastasis classifier for papillary thyroid cancer relied on CDR3 differences across clinicopathological groups. TCRdb re-called clones from the PCR reads using MiXCR. Here the V and J calls rest on TCRdb's processing, not on the authors' analysis. This sample has some 31,000 clones, with under 20% found just once. Broader study findings: The study reportedly found significantly higher TCR beta diversity in malignant thyroid tumors than benign nodules, in blood and tumor.

Sample: blood. The rearrangement joins TRBV4-1 to TRBJ1-2, with 8 bases matching TRBD1. This TCR was recovered from a female donor with papillary thyroid cancer or a benign thyroid nodule (not recorded which). Some clones in this sample may be carry-over from other donors' samples. The CDR3 coding sequence is TGCGCCAGCAGCCAATTTCCAACGGACAGGGCTCTTCATGGCTACACCTTC. It codes for CASSQFPTDRALHGYTF.